Listed below are T cell receptor beta chains from one sample, sequenced in a study of shared clonotypes between healthy human individuals. TCRdb's copy holds only in-frame clones and misses some; the assay was immunoSEQ multiplex PCR. The top ten clones hold about 1.7% of a sample with approximately 2,000,000 clones, 80% to 95% of them seen once. The sequencing input was naive CD8+ T cells from PBMCs. The receptors shown here come from a man aged 18 to 30 in good health. Some clones in this sample may be carry-over from other donors' samples. Both conserved end residues are part of each CDR3. A D gene is named only where the DNA matches it firmly. Not all rows give a size; the values are once, few, many and, for expanded clones, a class.

14	TRBJ1-4	TRBV9	.	TRBD1	CASGQGQGNEKLFF	TGTGCCAGCGGCCAGGGACAGGGAAATGAAAAACTGTTTTTT
15	TRBJ2-7	TRBV6-1	.	TRBD2	CASQTWTSGSYEQYF	TGTGCCAGCCAGACCTGGACTAGCGGGAGCTACGAGCAGTACTTC
15	TRBJ1-2	TRBV25-1	.	.	CASSEWGGPRYGYTF	TGTGCCAGCAGTGAATGGGGAGGGCCCAGGTATGGCTACACCTTC
19	TRBJ2-7	TRBV2	.	TRBD2	CASRGDRAGTSGLHYEQYF	TGTGCCAGCAGGGGGGACAGGGCCGGGACTAGCGGGCTTCACTACGAGCAGTACTTC
17	TRBJ1-1	TRBV18	.	.	CASSDSRKALMNTEAFF	TGTGCCAGCTCAGACTCCAGGAAGGCTCTGATGAACACTGAAGCTTTCTTT
15	TRBJ2-7	TRBV4-1	.	TRBD1	CASSGQDRTGYEQYF	TGCGCCAGCAGCGGACAGGATAGGACAGGCTACGAGCAGTACTTC
13	TRBJ1-3	TRBV28	.	.	CATTFVSGNTIYF	TGTGCCACCACTTTTGTCTCTGGAAACACCATATATTTT
17	TRBJ2-5	TRBV11-2	.	TRBD1	CASSWSTPGTGMVTQYF	TGTGCCAGCAGCTGGTCAACTCCTGGGACAGGGATGGTGACCCAGTACTTC
15	TRBJ2-2	TRBV5-1	.	TRBD1	CASSWTGIAAGELFF	TGCGCCAGCAGCTGGACAGGGATAGCGGCCGGGGAGCTGTTTTTT
11	TRBJ2-7	TRBV6-5	.	.	CAKYPGYEQYF	TGTGCTAAGTATCCGGGCTACGAGCAGTACTTC
15	TRBJ1-1	TRBV4-1	.	.	CASSQREGQLSEAFF	TGCGCCAGCAGCCAGCGAGAAGGACAACTTTCTGAAGCTTTCTTT
16	TRBJ1-5	TRBV5-6	once	TRBD1	CASSLWGQGFSQPQHF	TGTGCCAGCAGCTTGTGGGGACAGGGTTTTTCTCAGCCCCAGCATTTT
14	TRBJ2-1	TRBV28	.	.	CASRLDSSYNEQFF	TGTGCCAGCAGGCTTGACAGCTCCTACAATGAGCAGTTCTTC